This T cell receptor beta chain was obtained from a study of regulatory T cells in long-lasting Graves disease. The CDR3 length is 14 residues. Germline values: CDR1 DFQATT, CDR2 SNEGSKA (reference sequence). Between the trimmed V and J ends, which lost 6 bases and 0 bases, there was a span of 11 bases. Time point denoted: newly diagnosed GD, antithyroid drugs for less than 3 months. Generation of the TCR library employed RNA extracted from PBMCs. Investigators prepared the TCR beta libraries by applying iRepertoire HTBI primers and Arm-PCR of CDR3 regions. Each CDR3 protein is one row after TCRdb ran MiXCR on the multiplex PCR reads. Of about 540,000 distinct CDR3 sequences in the sample, roughly 13% are singletons; the top ten hold under 10%. This clonotype was seen many times. These data were also filed under a second study, of T cells in Graves' hyperthyroidism and ophthalmopathy. That paper adds: Graves' hyperthyroidism qualified as stable when ophthalmopathy did not progress within 18 months.

This clonotype originated in a young man with Graves disease. Source: peripheral blood mononuclear cells (PBMCs), taken at new diagnosis, from a patient treated with antithyroid drugs. The V call is TRBV20-1, the J call TRBJ1-4; D is uncertain. The CDR3 nucleotides are TGCAGTGCCAGCTCACCTGCAACTAATGAAAAACTGTTTTTT. It specifies CSASSPATNEKLFF.